This TCR beta chain appears in the sequencing data of a study of T cells after yellow fever vaccination. In this sample, this clonotype turned up many times. TCRdb analysed the 5' RACE reads with MiXCR anew, one entry per CDR3 protein. This table holds roughly 99,000 distinct CDR3 sequences, roughly 5.8% found once. Trimming took 5 bases from V and 3 from J, leaving 10 bases between them. Looked up from germline, CDR1 is MNHEY and CDR2 is SVGAGI. The CDR3 totals 14 residues. The chain recombines TRBV6-5 with TRBJ2-2, with D unresolved. The receptor's source is a man aged 18 to 30 who received the YFV17D yellow fever vaccine. The sample was CD8+ T cells sorted from PBMCs, taken 10 days after the yellow fever booster vaccination. The CDR3 DNA follows: TGTGCCAGCAGTGCCGGACGGGACACCGGGGAGCTGTTTTTT. It codes for CASSAGRDTGELFF.